A single sample is the source of the 2 T cell receptor beta chains below, sequenced in a study of T cell repertoires in cytomegalovirus infection (dated 2019 in TCRdb). Instrument on record: Illumina HiSeq 1500. TCRdb reprocessing: public reads trimmed at Q25 with fastp, clones called with MiXCR, in-frame beta chains kept. Every entry covers one CDR3 protein and lists the most common genes and DNA from its rows. Counted in this sample were 100,000 to 150,000 distinct CDR3 sequences; 7.5% to 9% of them appeared once. Of the sample, 10% is held by the ten largest clones. The sample was PBMCs. The receptors derive from a human donor in good health (CMV status not recorded). Some clones in this sample may be carry-over from other donors' samples.

The chain is built from TRBV28 and TRBJ2-5, with 8 bases lining up with TRBD1. The J segment lost 4 bases and the V segment lost 6 bases, leaving 10 bases of the junction unmatched. The CDR3 totals 15 residues. The germline gives CDR1 MDHEN, CDR2 SYDVKM. CDR3 loop: CASRPQGDRRETQYF. As DNA, the CDR3 is TGTGCCAGCAGACCACAGGGGGACCGCCGAGAGACCCAGTACTTC. The variable domain in full, with the rest retrieved from reference TRBV28 and TRBJ2-5, is DVKVTQSSRYLVKRTGEKVFLECVQDMDHENMFWYRQDPGLGLRLIYFSYDVKMKEKGDIPEGYSVSREKKERFSLILESASTNQTSMYLCASRPQGDRRETQYFGPGTRLLVL.

The chain carries TRBV7-2 and TRBJ2-1, with D unclear. Germline lookup yields CDR1 SGHTA and CDR2 FQGNSA. Deletions cut 0 bases from V and 3 bases from J, with 18 bases between. The CDR3 has 18 amino acids. CDR3 region: CASSLAMSSPTLYNEQFF. CDR3 coding DNA: TGTGCCAGCAGCTTAGCGATGAGTTCCCCAACTCTCTACAATGAGCAGTTCTTC.